A selection of T cell receptor beta chains follows, all from one sample in a study of cytomegalovirus exposure and HLA in healthy donors. The data were produced by immunoSEQ multiplex PCR, yet TCRdb's version contains in-frame clones alone and is incomplete. This sample has roughly 72,000 clones, with around 77% found just once. The sample was PBMCs. These receptors were collected from a woman in her thirties or forties in good health and CMV-seropositive. CDR3s include the opening cysteine and the closing phenylalanine or tryptophan. Each record gives: D gene, J gene, V gene, clone size, CDR3 DNA, CDR3 protein. A D gene is named only where the DNA matches it firmly. Size is stated for part of the rows, as once, few or many counts, or as a class when the clone is expanded.

>TRBD2|TRBJ2-7|TRBV6-6|-
TGTGCCAGCGCAGCGGGAGGGCGCCTTGAGCAGTACTTC
CASAAGGRLEQYF
>-|TRBJ2-4|TRBV21-1|-
TGTGCCAGCAGCAAACATCAGGTCGGGCTAGCGGGGGGGCGAATCGCCAAAAACATTCAGTACTTC
CASSKHQVGLAGGRIAKNIQYF
>TRBD1|TRBJ1-2|TRBV27|-
TGTGCCAGCAGTCCCAGGGGGTCTAGGCCTGGCTACACCTTC
CASSPRGSRPGYTF
>-|TRBJ2-7|TRBV4-1|-
TGCGCCAGCAGCCCGTCCCCGGGACACACCTACGAGCAGTACTTC
CASSPSPGHTYEQYF
>-|TRBJ1-1|TRBV18|-
TGTGCCAGCTCCCCAACGAGAGGGCTAGAAGGGTTGAACACTGAAGCTTTCTTT
CASSPTRGLEGLNTEAFF
>-|TRBJ1-4|TRBV29-1|-
TGCAGCGTTGAACTGTCTGCGTCGGCTAATGAAAAACTGTTTTTT
CSVELSASANEKLFF
>TRBD2|TRBJ2-1|TRBV6-4|-
TGTGCCAGCAGTGAGGCTAGCGGGAGCACCGTGTTCTTC
CASSEASGSTVFF
>-|TRBJ2-4|TRBV19|-
TGTGCCAGTAGTAACCGTGGAGGGAAAAACATTCAGTACTTC
CASSNRGGKNIQYF
>-|TRBJ1-3|TRBV29-1|-
TGCAGCGTTGAAGAAGGGGGAGAAAACACCATATATTTT
CSVEEGGENTIYF
>-|TRBJ1-5|TRBV28|-
TGTGCCAGCTGGACAGATTATAGCAATCAGCCCCAGCATTTT
CASWTDYSNQPQHF
>-|TRBJ2-7|TRBV30|-
TGTGCCTGGGGCAAAACCGGACTTCCAGTTACCTACGAGCAGTACTTC
CAWGKTGLPVTYEQYF
>-|TRBJ2-3|TRBV13|-
TGTGCCAGCAGCTTTCGGAGGACAGATACGCAGTATTTT
CASSFRRTDTQYF
>-|TRBJ1-2|TRBV6-6|-
TGTGCCAGCAGCCTACTAGGTACAGAAGCGAACTATGGCTACACCTTC
CASSLLGTEANYGYTF
>-|TRBJ2-1|TRBV15|-
TGTGCCACCAGCAGAGATAAAGCGGGCTCCTACAATGAGCAGTTCTTC
CATSRDKAGSYNEQFF
>-|TRBJ2-1|TRBV5-4|-
TGTGCCAGCAGCTTGTTGGTAAGCCAACTCAATGAGCAGTTCTTC
CASSLLVSQLNEQFF
>TRBD1|TRBJ2-5|TRBV5-1|-
TGCGCCAGCAGCTTCGGACAGGTAGAAGAGACCCAGTACTTC
CASSFGQVEETQYF
>TRBD1|TRBJ2-6|TRBV5-1|-
TGCGCCAGCAGACCCGGGACAGGGGGCGCTGGGGCCAACGTCCTGACTTTC
CASRPGTGGAGANVLTF
>-|TRBJ1-5|TRBV4-1|few
TGCGCCAGCAGCCAAGATCTCTCCGTTAATCAGCCCCAGCATTTT
CASSQDLSVNQPQHF
>TRBD1|TRBJ1-5|TRBV4-2|-
TGTGCCAGCAGCCAAGCAGGGGGAGACCTACCCCAGCATTTT
CASSQAGGDLPQHF
>TRBD2|TRBJ2-2|TRBV4-2|-
TGTGCCAGTGGTGGCGGGGGGGCCGGCGGGGAGCTGTTTTTT
CASGGGGAGGELFF
>TRBD1|TRBJ1-4|TRBV2|-
TGTGCCAGCAGGGGACAGGGTTATACTAATGAAAAACTGTTTTTT
CASRGQGYTNEKLFF
>TRBD2|TRBJ2-5|TRBV6-6|-
TGTGCCAGCAGTTACGAGCGGGGGGGCAAAGAGACCCAGTACTTC
CASSYERGGKETQYF
>TRBD1|TRBJ1-5|TRBV7-9|-
TGTTCCAGCAGCTTAGGGAGGGGGCCGGGACAGCCCCAGCATTTT
CSSSLGRGPGQPQHF
>TRBD1|TRBJ2-5|TRBV6-6|-
TGTGCCAGCAGTTACTCAGCTACAGGGGTGAATGGGACCCAGTACTTC
CASSYSATGVNGTQYF
>-|TRBJ2-1|TRBV2|-
TGTGCCAGCAGAGTAACGGGAAACAATGAGCAGTTCTTC
CASRVTGNNEQFF
>-|TRBJ2-2|TRBV9|once
TGTGCCAGCAGGACGACGCTTGGGGGGAGTGGGGAGCTGTTTTTT
CASRTTLGGSGELFF
>-|TRBJ2-7|TRBV12-1|-
TGTGCCAGCAGCTTTGGGACAGTCTATATCTACGAGCAGTACTTC
CASSFGTVYIYEQYF
>-|TRBJ2-5|TRBV30|once
TGTGCCTGGAGTGCAGGGTCTAGGAGCCAAGAGACCCAGTACTTC
CAWSAGSRSQETQYF
>-|TRBJ2-5|TRBV2|-
TGTGCCAGCAGTGTTACTAGCATGGAGACCCAGTACTTC
CASSVTSMETQYF
>-|TRBJ1-5|TRBV5-6|-
TGTGCCAGCAGCTTGGGGCCGAAATTGTATAGCAATCAGCCCCAGCATTTT
CASSLGPKLYSNQPQHF
>TRBD1|TRBJ1-1|TRBV6-5|few
TGTGCCAGCAGTCCCGACAGGGGGGGGAACACTGAAGCTTTCTTT
CASSPDRGGNTEAFF
>-|TRBJ2-7|TRBV5-4|-
TGTGCCAGCAGCTTGGGGGGGCGGGACGAGCAGTACTTC
CASSLGGRDEQYF
>-|TRBJ2-1|TRBV30|-
TGTGCCTGGAGTGTAGGGGAAGACAATGAGCAGTTCTTC
CAWSVGEDNEQFF
>TRBD1|TRBJ1-1|TRBV29-1|-
TGCAGCGTTGACTTGACAGGGGGCCCTTCCGAAGCTTTCTTT
CSVDLTGGPSEAFF
>TRBD1|TRBJ1-1|TRBV6-1|-
TGTGCCAGCAGACCGGGACAGGCGAACACTGAAGCTTTCTTT
CASRPGQANTEAFF
>TRBD2|TRBJ2-1|TRBV11-1|-
TGTGCCAGCAGCTCAACCTTAAGCGGGGAAGAGCAGTTCTTC
CASSSTLSGEEQFF
>TRBD1|TRBJ2-1|TRBV6-1|-
TGTGCCAGCAGTGGCACGGACAGGGTGAATTTTGAGCAGTTCTTC
CASSGTDRVNFEQFF
>-|TRBJ2-3|TRBV7-2|-
TGTGCCAGCAGCCCGATTTTCGGGGGACGTAGCACAGATACGCAGTATTTT
CASSPIFGGRSTDTQYF
>-|TRBJ1-5|TRBV2|-
TGTGCCAGCAGTGAGATGCGAAGTCAGCCCCAGCATTTT
CASSEMRSQPQHF
>TRBD2|TRBJ2-7|TRBV5-6|-
TGTGCCAGCAGCGGGGGGGTCTACGAGCAGTACTTC
CASSGGVYEQYF
>-|TRBJ1-1|TRBV9|few
TGTGCCAGCAGCGTAGGAGCAGTCACGGGGACTGAAGCTTTCTTT
CASSVGAVTGTEAFF